The 12 T cell receptor beta chains listed next were all sequenced from one sample in a study of shared clonotypes between healthy human individuals. Data came from immunoSEQ multiplex PCR; TCRdb stores just in-frame clones and leaves some out. The sample consists of some 1,400,000 clones, around 97% of them appearing once. Sequenced sample: naive CD4+ T cells sorted from blood. Subset here: CD45RA+ positively selected. The source is a man younger than 40 in good health.

The chain recombines TRBV28 with TRBJ2-7, with 7 bases matching TRBD1. Germline V gene lookup returns CDR1 MDHEN and CDR2 SYDVKM. Germline trimming cut 3 bases from V and 5 bases from J; bases unmatched to any gene: 7. There are 14 residues in the CDR3. CDR3: CASSFDRVRDEQYF. DNA of the CDR3: TGTGCCAGCAGTTTCGACAGGGTACGGGACGAGCAGTACTTC.

The chain has TRBV28 and TRBJ1-4; perhaps TRBD1 as D (5 bases). The V end was cut by 6 bases, the J end by 10 bases, with 21 bases between. The germline gives CDR1 MDHEN, CDR2 SYDVKM. The CDR3 sequence is 15 residues long. Here the CDR3 reads CASSPGTEEKGKLFF. CDR3 in DNA: TGTGCCAGCAGCCCCGGGACGGAAGAAAAGGGAAAACTGTTTTTT.

The CDR3 spells CSVAGSYNSYEQYF. The DNA for the CDR3 is TGCAGCGTTGCCGGCAGCTACAACTCCTACGAGCAGTACTTC. The chain employs TRBV29-1 and TRBJ2-7, with D hard to call. The CDR3 contains 14 residues. Germline CDR1 and CDR2: SQVTM and ANQGSEA. V gave up 4 bases and J gave up 0 bases, with 13 bases separating them.

The chain carries TRBV19 and TRBJ2-1; the D gene is possibly TRBD1 (5 bases). The V end was cut by 6 bases, the J end by 6 bases, with 12 bases between. Germline V gene data show CDR1 as LNHDA and CDR2 as SQIVND (reference sequence). The CDR3 loop spans 13 amino acids. The CDR3 DNA reads as TGTGCCAGTAGCCAGGGATTTCTCAATGAGCAGTTCTTC. Its translation: CASSQGFLNEQFF. Together with reference TRBV19 and TRBJ2-1, the CDR3 gives the full variable domain: DGGITQSPKYLFRKEGQNVTLSCEQNLNHDAMYWYRQDPGQGLRLIYYSQIVNDFQKGDIAEGYSVSREKKESFPLTVTSAQKNPTAFYLCASSQGFLNEQFFGPGTRLTVL.

The chain carries TRBV27 and TRBJ2-1; D uncertain. This CDR3 is 15 amino acids long. V lost 2 bases to trimming and J lost 0 bases, with 8 bases between them. Germline V lookup: CDR1 MNHEY, CDR2 SMNVEV (reference sequence). The CDR3 DNA sequence: TGTGCCAGCAGTTTAAAGCCTATCTCCTACAATGAGCAGTTCTTC. It encodes CASSLKPISYNEQFF.

The J gene is TRBJ2-3, the V gene TRBV9; 7 nucleotides match TRBD1. The V gene's germline CDR1 is SGDLS and CDR2 YYNGEE. The CDR3 loop spans 15 amino acids. With 2 bases clipped from V and 4 bases from J, the junction kept 7 bases outside the gene matches. As DNA, the CDR3 is TGTGCCAGCAGCGTTGAAAGGGGGCCCGCAGATACGCAGTATTTT. Translating it yields CASSVERGPADTQYF.

The chain links TRBV7-9 to TRBJ2-3, with 7 bases that match TRBD2. There are 15 residues in the CDR3. Germline V CDR1 and CDR2: SEHNR, FQNEAQ (reference sequence). Unmatched junction bases numbered 6, after V lost 5 bases and J lost 1 base. The CDR3 coding sequence is TGTGCCAGCAGCCCCTGGGGGGGAGGCACAGATACGCAGTATTTT. Translated: CASSPWGGGTDTQYF.

The V gene is TRBV6-6, the J gene TRBJ2-7; TRBD2 agrees at 7 bases. The trim removed 5 bases at V and 2 bases at J, leaving 12 bases unmatched. The CDR3 has 16 amino acids. From germline, CDR1 is MNHNY and CDR2 SVGAGI (reference sequence). The CDR3 DNA sequence: TGTGCCAGCAGTCCATCGAACCTAGCGGTAACCTACGAGCAGTACTTC. Residues: CASSPSNLAVTYEQYF.

The chain joins TRBV7-9 to TRBJ1-3; 10 nucleotides match TRBD1. Germline assignment: CDR1 SEHNR and CDR2 FQNEAQ (reference sequence). J lost 4 bases, V lost 5 bases, and 5 bases had no gene match. The CDR3 contains 15 residues. The CDR3 protein is CASSPGQGRGNTIYF. The DNA for the CDR3 is TGTGCCAGCAGCCCGGGACAGGGGAGAGGAAACACCATATATTTT.

The chain is built from TRBV7-6 and TRBJ2-1; D gene unclear. Germline-derived CDR1 and CDR2 are SGHVS and FNYEAQ. V was shortened by 5 bases and J by 9 bases, with 11 bases between the two germline ends. The CDR3 runs to 12 residues. The CDR3 nucleotides are TGTGCCAGCAGCCCCGTTACCGGTGAGCAGTTCTTC. It encodes CASSPVTGEQFF.

The chain has TRBV21-1 and TRBJ2-3. TRBV21-1 is annotated as a pseudogene. The CDR3 has 13 amino acids. CDR3 bases: TGTGCCAGCAGCAAAGGGGTCACAGATACGCAGTATTTT. Amino acid sequence: CASSKGVTDTQYF.

The chain has TRBV4-1 and TRBJ1-5; the D is unclear. Looked up from germline, CDR1 is MGHRA and CDR2 is YSYEKL. V was trimmed by 1 base and J by 3 bases, leaving 7 bases between them. This CDR3 comprises 14 residues. The CDR3 nucleotides are TGCGCCAGCAGCCAAGGTACTGACAATCAGCCCCAGCATTTT. It is translated as CASSQGTDNQPQHF.